The clone carrying this TCR beta chain was seen more than once but under ten times. Its antigen is undetermined. Germline V gene lookup returns CDR1 LNHDA and CDR2 SQIVND (reference sequence). There are 14 residues in the CDR3. Losses at the gene ends were 6 bases for V and 6 bases for J; bases not matched to a gene: 6. This entry comes from a study of CD8+ T cells in alopecia areata. On the study more broadly: Treated patients took oral tofacitinib at 5 to 10 mg twice daily. It was 6 to 18 months of tofacitinib, and then there were 6 months off drug.

Sequencing used cDNA as its template, made by extracting RNA and reverse transcribing it. Data came from immunoSEQ multiplex PCR; TCRdb stores just in-frame clones and leaves some out. The sample yields some 180,000 clones, 63% seen once. Regarding the study as a whole: Researchers reported that TCR sharing among patients proved less clear than in mice, possibly HLA-linked. Compared with normal scalp, lesional scalp had higher clonality and more expanded CD8+ clones.

The receptor was derived from a human donor with alopecia areata. The sample in question was CD4+ T cells sorted from blood, obtained at week 0. J is TRBJ1-4 and V is TRBV19; TRBD1 matches 8 bases. CDR3: CASRRTGPYEKLFF. The CDR3 DNA sequence: TGTGCCAGTAGGAGGACAGGGCCCTATGAAAAACTGTTTTTT. Full variable domain (outside the CDR3, taken from reference TRBV19 and TRBJ1-4): DGGITQSPKYLFRKEGQNVTLSCEQNLNHDAMYWYRQDPGQGLRLIYYSQIVNDFQKGDIAEGYSVSREKKESFPLTVTSAQKNPTAFYLCASRRTGPYEKLFFGSGTQLSVL.